One T cell receptor (beta chain) is described in this entry. The source of the sample is a study of blood T cell repertoires in COVID-19. Across the whole study: The samples span acute and convalescent COVID-19 from the United States, Italy and Spain. T cells, B-cell-depleted T cells, or PBMCs provided the cDNA or gDNA that served as material.

As processed by the authors: Amplification from reference gene primers served as the basis for estimated nucleated cell counts. Sequencing used immunoSEQ multiplex PCR; TCRdb keeps in-frame clones, though not all of them. V, J and clone size are taken as reported in that table, and D and trimming were inferred from the DNA itself. The repertoire holds 75,000 to 90,000 clones, with about 90% as singletons. Trimming stripped 0 bases from V and 4 bases from J, with 15 bases between. Germline V gene lookup returns CDR1 MNHEY and CDR2 SVGAGI. The CDR3 runs 16 residues. Seattle-derived patients entered the study during active infection and were followed longitudinally.

The chain employs TRBV6-5 and TRBJ1-2, with D hard to call. This receptor was taken from a man aged 18 to 30 with COVID-19, enrolled during active disease. The material sequenced was peripheral blood. CDR3 DNA: TGTGCCAGCAGTTACTCGAGAGTCGGGGTCGCCTATGGCTACACCTTC. Its protein product is CASSYSRVGVAYGYTF.